Described below is a single TCR beta chain sequence and its context. These data are taken from a study of blood T cell repertoires in COVID-19. Study details: Spain, Italy and the United States supplied samples that represented acute and convalescent COVID-19. Sources were T cells, B-cell-depleted T cells, or PBMCs; the material itself was cDNA or gDNA.

Source study methods: The assay estimated nucleated cells by amplifying reference gene primers. The assay was immunoSEQ multiplex PCR, and TCRdb's table has in-frame clones only and misses some. From that table come the V and J calls and clone size; the DNA was used to work out D and trimming. The sample has 220,000 or so clones, about 86% seen once; the top ten hold around 2%. This clonotype was sampled from a woman aged 60-75 years with acute or convalescent COVID-19. The sequenced sample consisted of peripheral blood.

In DNA form, the CDR3 reads TGTGCCAGCAGCTTCTCACTAAAGTACAATGAGCAGTTCTTC. Protein product: CASSFSLKYNEQFF. This sequence joins TRBV7-2 and TRBJ2-1; D remains unclear. V lost 3 bases and J 4 bases, leaving 10 bases between the germline ends. The CDR3 consists of 14 residues. Germline V CDR1 and CDR2: SGHTA, FQGNSA.